This T cell receptor beta chain was captured by sequencing in a study of blood T cell repertoires in COVID-19. Clones were sequenced by immunoSEQ multiplex PCR, and TCRdb holds only the in-frame ones, with some missing. The sample carries more than 300,000 clones, over 75% recorded once. The CDR3 covers 17 residues. Per germline, CDR1 SGHNT and CDR2 YENEEA. Losses at the gene ends were 5 bases for V and 4 bases for J; bases not matched to a gene: 13. The TCR sequence derives from a man aged 25 to 45 who had recovered from COVID-19. This chain joins TRBV11-3 and TRBJ2-1; TRBD2 agrees at 8 bases. The source material was PBMCs or T cells enriched from blood (not recorded which). The CDR3 sequence is CASSPGLAGEGYNEQFF. DNA of the CDR3: TGTGCCAGCAGCCCCGGACTAGCCGGTGAGGGGTACAATGAGCAGTTCTTC.